Each of the 14 T cell receptor beta chains below was sequenced from the same sample in a study of OX40 agonist ivuxolimab in advanced cancers. To prepare the library, the immunoSEQ multiplex PCR assay was applied. TCRdb took over this immuneACCESS table, retaining in-frame rearrangements with V and J assigned. Such tables are incomplete; in checked studies, under half of the missing clones stem from an unresolved V gene, and the remainder is unexplained. Counted in this sample were tens of thousands of clones; around nine tenths of them appeared once. The ten largest clones capture around an eighth of the sample. The material sequenced was CD4+ or CD8+ T cells sorted from blood, taken in a trial of the OX40 agonist ivuxolimab. These receptors all stem from an adult with an advanced solid tumor such as melanoma, head and neck, liver or kidney cancer.

The chain combines TRBV9 with TRBJ1-3, with TRBD1 matching over 9 bases. Germline CDR1 is SGDLS and CDR2 is YYNGEE. The CDR3 length is 15 residues. The trim removed 3 bases at V and 6 bases at J, leaving 7 bases unmatched. CDR3 DNA sequence: TGTGCCAGCAGCGCAACCTGGACAGGGGAAAACACCATATATTTT. Protein product: CASSATWTGENTIYF.

The genes are TRBV5-4 and TRBJ2-3; the D gene is possibly TRBD1 (5 bases). The germline gives CDR1 SGHNT, CDR2 YYREEE (reference sequence). This CDR3 is built from 15 residues. Trimming shortened V by 0 bases and J by 6 bases, and 14 bases separated the two germline ends. This CDR3 is CASSLDAGPRDTQYF. CDR3 in DNA: TGTGCCAGCAGCTTGGATGCAGGGCCCAGGGATACGCAGTATTTT. Combining the CDR3 with reference TRBV5-4 and TRBJ2-3 gives the whole variable domain ETGVTQSPTHLIKTRGQQVTLRCSSQSGHNTVSWYQQALGQGPQFIFQYYREEENGRGNFPPRFSGLQFPNYSSELNVNALELDDSALYLCASSLDAGPRDTQYFGPGTRLTVL.

The chain links TRBV5-1 to TRBJ2-7, with 10 bases identical to TRBD1. Losses at the gene ends were 3 bases for V and 3 bases for J; bases not matched to a gene: 6. The CDR3 loop spans 15 amino acids. Germline V gene sequence: CDR1 SGHRS, CDR2 YFSETQ. Written as DNA, the CDR3 is TGCGCCAGCAGCTCGGGGACAGGGGTTGTCTACGAGCAGTACTTC. This encodes CASSSGTGVVYEQYF.

V gene TRBV4-1 combines with J gene TRBJ2-5, with D maybe TRBD1 (5 bases). Trimming removed 2 bases at V and 5 bases at J, with 15 bases between. This CDR3 comprises 15 residues. Germline V lookup: CDR1 MGHRA, CDR2 YSYEKL. The CDR3 nucleotides read TGCGCCAGCAGCCAAACACCAGGGAAAAAGGAGACCCAGTACTTC. Translated, it gives CASSQTPGKKETQYF.

V is TRBV28 and J is TRBJ2-7; D remains ambiguous. Germline loops: CDR1 MDHEN, CDR2 SYDVKM. Trimming left V 7 bases short and J 2 bases short, with 6 bases between. CDR3 size: 11 residues. CDR3 region: CASTGAYEQYF. CDR3 DNA: TGTGCCAGCACAGGAGCCTACGAGCAGTACTTC.

The gene calls are TRBV27 and TRBJ2-3, with 9 bases identical to TRBD2. Germline CDR1 and CDR2: MNHEY and SMNVEV (reference sequence). The CDR3 has 16 residues. With V trimmed by 1 base and J by 1 base, 3 bases remained unmatched. CDR3 sequence: CASSLWGGRGTDTQYF. The CDR3 DNA reads TGTGCCAGCAGTTTATGGGGCGGGAGGGGCACAGATACGCAGTATTTT.

CDR3 in DNA: TGCAGCGTGGGGACAGGGAATCAGCCCCAGCATTTT. Protein: CSVGTGNQPQHF. The genes are TRBV29-1 and TRBJ1-5; TRBD1 matches at 9 bases. The CDR3 totals 12 residues. Germline CDR1 SQVTM, CDR2 ANQGSEA. Unmatched junction bases numbered 1, after V lost 6 bases and J lost 4 bases.

The chain is built from TRBV18 and TRBJ1-5, with 9 nucleotides matching TRBD1. Germline V gene data show CDR1 as KGHSH and CDR2 as LQKENI. Losses at the gene ends were 6 bases for V and 4 bases for J; bases not matched to a gene: 1. The CDR3 totals 13 residues. The CDR3 protein is CASSGTGNQPQHF. CDR3 in DNA: TGTGCCAGCTCCGGGACAGGGAATCAGCCCCAGCATTTT.

V and J are TRBV19 and TRBJ2-1, with TRBD1 identical over 7 bases. Germline V gene lookup returns CDR1 LNHDA and CDR2 SQIVND (reference sequence). Trimming took 2 bases from V and 4 from J; bases not matched to a gene: 5. This CDR3 is 15 amino acids long. The CDR3: CASSITGTEYNEQFF. CDR3 in DNA: TGTGCCAGTAGTATAACCGGGACAGAATACAATGAGCAGTTCTTC.

This clone turned up a few times. The V call is TRBV4-1, the J call TRBJ1-5, with 8 bases lining up with TRBD1. With V trimmed by 4 bases and J by 7 bases, 9 bases remained unmatched. Germline CDR1 reads MGHRA; CDR2 reads YSYEKL. This CDR3 contains 15 residues. CDR3 protein: CASSLSGGAGQPQHF. Written as DNA, the CDR3 is TGCGCCAGCAGCCTGTCAGGGGGCGCAGGGCAGCCCCAGCATTTT.

The chain joins TRBV7-9 to TRBJ2-1; no clear D. The V end lost 5 bases, the J end lost 8 bases, and 7 bases lay between the germline ends. Germline V gene sequence: CDR1 SEHNR, CDR2 FQNEAQ (reference sequence). There are 11 residues in the CDR3. The chain's CDR3 is CASSRTHEQFF. The CDR3 DNA is TGTGCCAGCAGCCGGACCCATGAGCAGTTCTTC.

The V gene is TRBV7-9, the J gene TRBJ1-1; maybe TRBD1 (6 bases). Germline loops: CDR1 SEHNR, CDR2 FQNEAQ (reference sequence). This CDR3 contains 13 residues. Trimming removed 5 bases from V and 5 bases from J, with 12 bases in between. The CDR3, as DNA: TGTGCCAGCAGCGCGGGACATCATACTGAAGCTTTCTTT. Its protein product is CASSAGHHTEAFF.

In regard to this clone: The junction and the germline gene differ at one end; a read error may be behind it. The chain is built from TRBV7-7 and TRBJ1-2; D is ambiguous. CDR1 is SSHAT, CDR2 FNYEAQ, per germline (reference sequence). This CDR3 is 14 amino acids long. The CDR3 DNA follows: TGTGCTAGCATCGCTTGCGCAGGCTTCTATGGCTACACCTTC. Protein product: CASIACAGFYGYTF.

The chain links TRBV9 to TRBJ2-7; no firm D call. CDR1 and CDR2 from the germline V gene are SGDLS and YYNGEE. V was trimmed by 2 bases and J by 5 bases, leaving 14 bases between them. The CDR3 length is 14 residues. The CDR3 spells CASSVRSFAHEQYF. DNA for the CDR3: TGTGCCAGCAGCGTCCGCAGTTTCGCCCACGAGCAGTACTTC.